Listed here is a single T cell receptor beta chain. This clonotype turned up a few times. Its recognized antigen is unknown. One base away there is no much larger clone; base qualities are not given. The library was produced with RACE. Sequencing was performed on a NextSeq 500. During library preparation, unique molecular identifiers were attached to individual cDNA molecules so that TCRs could be counted quantitatively and reproducibly. For every blood RNA sample, sequencing covered both the TCR alpha and TCR beta chains. The authors' pipeline ran thus. A median of around 96,000 TCRs per sample was observed, with a range of roughly 23,224 to 750,000. The Decombinator software suite was used to annotate V, J and CDR3 in the TCR reads. To make PS versus PT1 abundance plots, every sample was subsampled to the same number of TCRs (28,000). Expanded TCRs were defined as absent before sensitization and observed at least eight times at the 2-week time point. The public reads were reprocessed in TCRdb via fastp at Q25 and MiXCR, keeping in-frame beta chains. Under each unique CDR3 protein, matching rows form one entry showing the most common genes and DNA. TCRdb, not the authors, supplied the V and J calls. The sample records about 260,000 distinct CDR3 sequences, about 9.4% of which are singletons. The leading ten clones occupy 2% to 2.5% of the sample.

This sample stems from a study of human T cells and chemical hapten exposure (dated by TCRdb to about 2021). Study-wide context: For sensitization, 2% DPC in acetone was applied to a roughly 2 cm by roughly 2 cm area of upper inner arm skin. Throughout the study period of 20 to 25 weeks, patients also received therapeutic DPC doses to the scalp every week. Patch tests used Finn chambers with 0.01% DPC on the upper back, scored after 6 days by International Contact Dermatitis Research Group standards. Most of the patients in the cohort were female, and the cohort covered alopecia areata with under or over 50% scalp involvement, alopecia totalis and alopecia universalis. Libraries were pooled for sequencing, and variation in per-sample TCR yields was attributed mainly to small differences in library volumes within the pool. Peripheral blood TCR repertoire changes were tracked in vivo in alopecia patients during primary and secondary sensitization to the hapten diphenylcyclopropenone (DPC). Blood was sampled from patients pre-sensitization (week 0) and at 2, 6 and about 24 weeks after DPC sensitization. Twenty-nine alopecia patients provided blood for TCR sequencing at one to four time points (pre-sensitization, 2, 6 and 24 weeks).

What the time point label conveys for this sample: pre-sensitization, week 0. The sample's treatment or condition, from its label and the paper: therapeutic diphenylcyclopropenone sensitization with weekly scalp DPC. At each patch-test visit, blood was drawn before the patch test was applied. Eligible patients were aged 18 to 70, diagnosed with alopecia, deemed suitable for DPC therapy, and excluded if pregnant. Total RNA was extracted from unfractionated whole blood that had been collected in Tempus Blood RNA tubes. Overall study results and their limits: Repeated subsampling changed both the strength of the expansion versus patch-test correlation and the threshold at which that correlation became significant. DPC sensitization did not change the number of TCRs with a frequency above 1 in 1000, and there was no evidence of changes in global repertoire structure. Patch test score was positively correlated with the number of PT1 expanded TCRs, with significance at thresholds 8, 16 and 32 but not at 4. All patients had alopecia, a presumed autoimmune disease, so their immune response might differ from that of healthy individuals. Significantly more large CDR3 similarity clusters were formed by expanded TCRs than by pre-sensitization or healthy control sets, consistent with antigen-driven responses.

The origin of this receptor is a woman between 35 and 50 years old with alopecia areata. Some clones in this sample may be carry-over from other donors' samples. The sequencing here drew on whole blood, taken in connection with sensitization to the hapten diphenylcyclopropenone (DPC).

Read as DNA, the sequence is TGTGCCATCAGTGATCTTCAGGTCAATCAGCCCCAGCATTTT. This codes for CAISDLQVNQPQHF. The chain links TRBV10-3 with TRBJ1-5, with the identity of the D gene unclear. The CDR3 starts with the cysteine, ends with the phenylalanine, and has 14 residues. Only the CDR3 portion is preserved as DNA: 42 bases, with reading frame beginning at the first base. V loses 3 bases, J loses 3 bases, and the germline ends lie 9 bases apart. CDR1 and CDR2, per the germline V gene, are ENHRY and SYGVKD.